Listed below are T cell receptor beta chains from one sample, sequenced in a study of ipilimumab plus nivolumab after autologous stem cell transplantation. Generated by immunoSEQ multiplex PCR, the TCRdb table keeps only in-frame clones and is missing some. The table has around 20,000 clones, 77% seen once; the top ten hold roughly 20%. The starting material was PBMCs, obtained in a trial of ipilimumab plus nivolumab as post-transplant consolidation. The receptor source for this set is a male donor with diffuse large B-cell lymphoma. CDR3s include the opening cysteine and the closing phenylalanine or tryptophan. D genes are given only for firm matches. A clone size is listed for some rows: how often the clone was seen (once, few, many), or a class if it is expanded.

CDR3 protein,CDR3 DNA,clone size,D gene,J gene,V gene
CASSLQGTNQETQYF,TGCGCCAGCAGCTTACAGGGGACCAACCAAGAGACCCAGTACTTC,.,TRBD1,TRBJ2-5,TRBV5-1
CASSLGRTGGETQYF,TGCGCCAGCAGCTTGGGAAGGACAGGGGGAGAGACCCAGTACTTC,few,TRBD1,TRBJ2-5,TRBV5-1
CASSFRSGANVLTF,TGCGCCAGCAGCTTCCGGTCTGGGGCCAACGTCCTGACTTTC,.,.,TRBJ2-6,TRBV5-1
CASRVGGITGELFF,TGTGCCAGCAGGGTTGGGGGGATCACCGGGGAGCTGTTTTTT,.,.,TRBJ2-2,TRBV7-9
CASTLQGTGANVLTF,TGTGCCAGCACCTTACAGGGAACTGGGGCCAACGTCCTGACTTTC,.,.,TRBJ2-6,TRBV7-6
CASSFPRETQYF,TGTGCCAGCAGCTTCCCTCGGGAGACCCAGTACTTC,.,.,TRBJ2-5,TRBV11-2
CASRKYTGGVQPQHF,TGTGCCAGCAGAAAGTACACCGGGGGAGTTCAGCCCCAGCATTTT,.,.,TRBJ1-5,TRBV5-8
CASSRNLGRTDEAFF,TGTGCCAGCAGCCGCAACTTGGGACGGACGGATGAAGCTTTCTTT,once,.,TRBJ1-1,TRBV5-6
CASSFSTAYEQYF,TGTGCCAGTAGCTTTTCGACAGCCTACGAGCAGTACTTC,few,.,TRBJ2-7,TRBV19
CASSVAETLAKNIQYF,TGTGCCAGCAGTGTGGCGGAGACTCTAGCCAAAAACATTCAGTACTTC,.,.,TRBJ2-4,TRBV13
CASSPMDSYEQYF,TGTGCCAGCAGTCCCATGGATTCCTACGAGCAGTACTTC,.,.,TRBJ2-7,TRBV28
CASSPTAHYEQYF,TGTGCCAGCAGTCCGACGGCGCACTACGAGCAGTACTTC,.,.,TRBJ2-7,TRBV28
CASRVLSSYNEQFF,TGCGCCAGCAGGGTGCTGAGCTCCTACAATGAGCAGTTCTTC,.,.,TRBJ2-1,TRBV5-1
CASSSQGLEDTQYF,TGCGCCAGCAGCTCACAGGGTCTAGAAGATACGCAGTATTTT,.,.,TRBJ2-3,TRBV5-1
CASSLEGAGEQYF,TGTGCCAGCAGTTTGGAGGGCGCGGGCGAGCAGTACTTC,.,.,TRBJ2-7,TRBV27
CASSRDGESEAFF,TGTGCCAGCAGTCGGGACGGAGAGTCTGAAGCTTTCTTT,.,.,TRBJ1-1,TRBV25-1
CAWSTGLPPLHF,TGTGCCTGGAGTACGGGACTGCCACCCCTCCACTTT,few,.,TRBJ1-6,TRBV30
CASSVDRDYHYEQFF,TGTGCCAGCAGCGTGGACAGAGACTATCACTATGAGCAGTTCTTC,.,.,TRBJ2-1,TRBV5-4
CASSPGTGFYEQYF,TGTGCCAGCAGCCCCGGGACAGGCTTCTACGAGCAGTACTTC,.,TRBD1,TRBJ2-7,TRBV7-2
CSVVPGTGGYGYTF,TGCAGCGTTGTTCCCGGGACAGGGGGCTATGGCTACACCTTC,few,TRBD1,TRBJ1-2,TRBV29-1
CASSLDRGGQFF,TGTGCCAGCAGCTTAGACAGGGGGGGGCAGTTCTTC,.,.,TRBJ2-1,TRBV7-8
CASSPSSPLHF,TGTGCCAGCAGTCCCTCCTCACCCCTCCACTTT,.,.,TRBJ1-6,TRBV6-5
CASSALDGGSYEQYF,TGTGCCAGCAGCGCTTTGGACGGGGGCTCCTACGAGCAGTACTTC,.,.,TRBJ2-7,TRBV9
CASSSSGRSYNEQFF,TGTGCCAGCAGCTCTAGCGGACGCTCCTACAATGAGCAGTTCTTC,.,TRBD2,TRBJ2-1,TRBV28
CASSRNRGGNDEQYF,TGTGCCAGCAGCAGAAACAGGGGGGGCAACGACGAGCAGTACTTC,.,.,TRBJ2-7,TRBV7-9
CAWRDRGATNEKLFF,TGTGCCTGGAGGGACAGGGGAGCAACTAATGAAAAACTGTTTTTT,.,TRBD1,TRBJ1-4,TRBV30
CASSPGQGKTQYF,TGTGCCAGCAGCCCCGGACAGGGGAAGACCCAGTACTTC,few,TRBD1,TRBJ2-5,TRBV28
CASSRTSGGDTGELFF,TGTGCCAGCAGCCGGACTAGCGGGGGTGATACCGGGGAGCTGTTTTTT,once,TRBD2,TRBJ2-2,TRBV7-9
CASSRDRDNSPLHF,TGTGCCAGCAGTCGCGACAGAGATAATTCACCCCTCCACTTT,few,.,TRBJ1-6,TRBV2
CASSSNRGIGETQYF,TGTGCCAGCAGCTCAAACAGGGGGATCGGAGAGACCCAGTACTTC,.,TRBD1,TRBJ2-5,TRBV7-2
CSVDRGQGAIDTQYF,TGCAGCGTTGATCGGGGGCAGGGGGCAATAGATACGCAGTATTTT,.,TRBD1,TRBJ2-3,TRBV29-1
CASSLTGGVNNEQFF,TGTGCCAGCAGTCTTACCGGGGGGGTGAACAATGAGCAGTTCTTC,.,TRBD2,TRBJ2-1,TRBV6-6
CAWRVADRETQYF,TGTGCCTGGAGAGTGGCCGACCGAGAGACCCAGTACTTC,few,.,TRBJ2-5,TRBV30
CASSADDRGGKAFF,TGTGCCAGCAGTGCCGATGACAGGGGGGGCAAAGCTTTCTTT,.,TRBD1,TRBJ1-1,TRBV25-1
CASSASGGTQYF,TGTGCCAGCAGTGCTTCGGGGGGGACGCAGTATTTT,.,TRBD2,TRBJ2-3,TRBV4-2
CASSPRNRVSNYGYTF,TGTGCCAGCAGCCCCCGAAACAGGGTTTCTAACTATGGCTACACCTTC,few,.,TRBJ1-2,TRBV28
CASRSDRGPSPLHF,TGTGCCAGCAGATCGGACAGGGGGCCTTCACCCCTCCACTTT,.,TRBD1,TRBJ1-6,TRBV25-1
CASSLSELGLAKNIQYF,TGTGCCAGCAGCTTGTCAGAGTTGGGGTTGGCCAAAAACATTCAGTACTTC,once,.,TRBJ2-4,TRBV13
CASSLSQGGEKLFF,TGTGCCAGCAGTTTGTCCCAGGGCGGTGAAAAACTGTTTTTT,many,.,TRBJ1-4,TRBV28
CASSIGSATNYGYTF,TGTGCCAGTAGTATTGGGTCAGCAACTAACTATGGCTACACCTTC,once,.,TRBJ1-2,TRBV19
CASSQDRTTYEQYF,TGCGCCAGCAGCCAAGACAGAACTACCTACGAGCAGTACTTC,.,.,TRBJ2-7,TRBV7-9
CASSSTGGSGVPQHF,TGTGCCAGCAGCTCGACAGGGGGCTCAGGGGTGCCCCAGCATTTT,.,TRBD1,TRBJ1-5,TRBV7-8
CATRNTGLIAEAFF,TGTGCCACGCGAAACACAGGGCTGATCGCTGAAGCTTTCTTT,few,.,TRBJ1-1,TRBV25-1
CASSYLGTGVGEQYF,TGTGCCAGCAGTTACCTCGGGACAGGGGTGGGGGAGCAGTACTTC,.,TRBD1,TRBJ2-7,TRBV28
CASSGRWNEQFF,TGTGCCAGCAGTGGCCGGTGGAATGAGCAGTTCTTC,.,.,TRBJ2-1,TRBV27
CATLRRDSYEQYF,TGTGCCACCTTAAGGCGGGATTCCTACGAGCAGTACTTC,.,.,TRBJ2-7,TRBV5-4
CASSSNSGNSPLHF,TGTGCCAGCAGCTCAAACTCTGGGAATTCACCCCTCCACTTT,.,.,TRBJ1-6,TRBV7-3
CASTTEIPVTNTGELFF,TGCGCCAGCACCACAGAAATCCCCGTAACGAACACCGGGGAGCTGTTTTTT,few,.,TRBJ2-2,TRBV4-1
CASSLVWGNGNTIYF,TGTGCCAGCAGCTTGGTTTGGGGGAACGGAAACACCATATATTTT,.,.,TRBJ1-3,TRBV5-5
CASSLTTVTYEQYF,TGCGCCAGCAGCTTGACGACAGTAACCTACGAGCAGTACTTC,.,.,TRBJ2-7,TRBV5-1
CASSVGDGQGKNEQFF,TGTGCCAGCAGCGTAGGGGACGGACAAGGAAAAAATGAGCAGTTCTTC,few,.,TRBJ2-1,TRBV9
CASTPAALSNQPQHF,TGTGCCAGCACCCCAGCGGCACTAAGCAATCAGCCCCAGCATTTT,.,.,TRBJ1-5,TRBV28
CASSQAGTAGQPQHF,TGTGCCAGCAGCCAAGCCGGGACAGCCGGTCAGCCCCAGCATTTT,.,TRBD1,TRBJ1-5,TRBV4-2
CASSLLGANYGYTF,TGTGCCAGCAGTTTACTGGGAGCTAACTATGGCTACACCTTC,.,.,TRBJ1-2,TRBV27
CAISETSPSYDTQYF,TGTGCCATCAGTGAGACTAGTCCGTCGTACGATACGCAGTATTTT,once,.,TRBJ2-3,TRBV10-3